This is a list of T cell receptor beta chains from one sample in a study of T cells after yellow fever vaccination. MiXCR, run by TCRdb on the 5' RACE reads, gives a single entry per CDR3 protein. This table holds approximately 120,000 distinct CDR3 sequences, around 7.7% found once. The sequenced sample was CD4+ T cells sorted from PBMCs, obtained about 10 days after the first yellow fever vaccination. These receptors all stem from a man aged 18 to 29 who received the YFV17D yellow fever vaccine. CDR3s include the opening cysteine and the closing phenylalanine or tryptophan. The D gene is left open where the match is weak. The size entry is marked missing in some rows and otherwise reads once, few, many or a size class.

many	TRBV20-1	TRBJ1-1	TRBD1	CSARDPGQGFGTEAFF	TGCAGTGCTAGAGATCCGGGACAGGGTTTCGGGACTGAAGCTTTCTTT
many	TRBV29-1	TRBJ2-7	.	CSVVSVFAGPHQAYEQYF	TGCAGCGTTGTTTCGGTATTTGCGGGGCCACATCAAGCCTACGAGCAGTACTTC
many	TRBV5-1	TRBJ1-3	.	CASSLEGYSGNTIYF	TGCGCCAGCAGCTTGGAAGGCTACTCTGGAAACACCATATATTTT
.	TRBV4-1	TRBJ2-5	TRBD2	CASSRRARSGGASRETQYF	TGCGCCAGCAGCCGACGGGCACGGAGCGGGGGAGCCAGTAGGGAGACCCAGTACTTC
.	TRBV29-1	TRBJ2-7	.	CSIGPGHEQYF	TGCAGCATTGGGCCAGGCCACGAGCAGTACTTC
many	TRBV11-2	TRBJ2-3	.	CASSSNVGTDTQYF	TGTGCCAGCAGCTCCAACGTAGGCACAGATACGCAGTATTTT
few	TRBV6-6	TRBJ2-5	.	CASTDVRETQYF	TGTGCCAGCACTGACGTCCGAGAGACCCAGTACTTC
many	TRBV6-5	TRBJ1-1	.	CASSYSPLGDTEAFF	TGTGCCAGCAGTTACTCTCCTTTGGGGGACACTGAAGCTTTCTTT
many	TRBV20-1	TRBJ2-3	.	CSARARDEGRDTQYF	TGCAGTGCTAGAGCCCGGGACGAAGGAAGAGATACGCAGTATTTT
many	TRBV20-1	TRBJ1-2	TRBD1	CSAGDWTGNYGYTF	TGCAGTGCGGGTGACTGGACAGGGAACTATGGCTACACCTTC
many	TRBV7-9	TRBJ2-1	.	CASSPLRGHYNEQFF	TGTGCCAGCAGCCCGCTGAGGGGACACTACAATGAGCAGTTCTTC
many	TRBV3-1	TRBJ2-5	.	CASSPGFEETQYF	TGTGCCAGCAGCCCCGGATTTGAAGAGACCCAGTACTTC
many	TRBV11-2	TRBJ2-5	TRBD2	CASSGGARETQYF	TGTGCCAGCTCCGGGGGGGCCAGAGAGACCCAGTACTTC
many	TRBV20-1	TRBJ1-6	.	CSATPGDYSPLHF	TGCAGTGCCACTCCCGGGGACTATTCACCCCTCCACTTT
many	TRBV5-6	TRBJ2-5	.	CASSFWGQGETQYF	TGTGCCAGCAGCTTTTGGGGGCAGGGAGAGACCCAGTACTTC
.	TRBV30	TRBJ2-3	.	CPWTRMGRGVADTQYF	TGTCCCTGGACTCGTATGGGCAGGGGAGTTGCAGATACGCAGTATTTT
many	TRBV29-1	TRBJ1-1	.	CSVATGTRNTEAFF	TGCAGCGTTGCGACCGGGACAAGGAACACTGAAGCTTTCTTT
many	TRBV7-2	TRBJ1-1	TRBD1	CASSPDRAAEAFF	TGTGCCAGCAGTCCGGACAGGGCTGCTGAAGCTTTCTTT
many	TRBV10-3	TRBJ2-7	TRBD1	CAISEGRQGAGEQYF	TGTGCCATCAGTGAGGGGCGACAGGGGGCGGGGGAGCAGTACTTC
many	TRBV18	TRBJ1-3	.	CASSPRNSGNTIYF	TGTGCCAGCTCACCACGGAACTCTGGAAACACCATATATTTT
.	TRBV5-4	TRBJ2-5	.	CASSSPTEGETQYF	TGTGCCAGCAGCTCGCCGACCGAAGGAGAGACCCAGTACTTC
many	TRBV4-3	TRBJ1-6	.	CASSQDRISYNSPLHF	TGCGCCAGCAGCCAAGATCGTATCTCCTATAATTCACCCCTCCACTTT
.	TRBV7-2	TRBJ1-1	.	CASSRQGMSEAFF	TGTGCCAGCAGCCGTCAAGGTATGAGTGAAGCTTTCTTT
.	TRBV7-9	TRBJ2-1	.	CASSKALQETYNEQFF	TGTGCCAGCAGTAAAGCCCTACAGGAGACCTACAATGAGCAGTTCTTC
many	TRBV7-3	TRBJ2-2	TRBD1	CASSSGTGIAGELFF	TGTGCCAGCAGCTCCGGGACAGGGATTGCCGGGGAGCTGTTTTTT
many	TRBV20-1	TRBJ2-7	TRBD2	CSARLEGLANDEQYF	TGCAGTGCTAGACTTGAGGGACTAGCGAACGACGAGCAGTACTTC
many	TRBV18	TRBJ1-1	.	CATGKSGLNTEAFF	TGTGCCACAGGCAAGTCCGGACTGAACACTGAAGCTTTCTTT
few	TRBV5-4	TRBJ1-1	TRBD1	CASQGQMNTEAFF	TGTGCCAGCCAGGGACAGATGAACACTGAAGCTTTCTTT
many	TRBV7-2	TRBJ1-2	.	CASSFTAGSGYTF	TGTGCCAGCAGCTTTACCGCGGGCTCTGGCTACACCTTC